This T cell receptor beta chain was identified in a study of cytomegalovirus exposure and HLA in healthy donors. General study points: Follow-up analysis seemed to connect common viral pathogens with several of the most significant clusters identified. Sequence variants that were highly shared formed a cluster that was likely a sequencing artifact.

Comments on this clone: Its antigen remains unidentified.

13 Jbeta primers and 60 Vbeta primers were used for the PCR. Authors' processing steps: The authors later counted 65 million to 90 million unique TCR beta chains, about 11 million of them shared. The protocol was immunoSEQ multiplex PCR, while the TCRdb copy is restricted to in-frame clones and leaves out a portion. The V and J calls and clone size are taken from that table; D and trimming were inferred from the DNA. The sample lists roughly 180,000 clones, around 80% seen once, with less than 0.9% in the top ten. This CDR3 has 18 amino acids. V was shortened by 0 bases and J by 0 bases, with 18 bases between the two germline ends. The germline CDR1 and CDR2 sequences are LGHNA and YSLEER.

The origin of this receptor is a female donor in good health and CMV-seronegative. This chain links TRBV4-3 with TRBJ2-7; weak D call: TRBD2 (5 bases). The sample consisted of PBMCs. CDR3 sequence (DNA): TGCGCCAGCAGCCAAGATTACCAGTTCAAGCGGAGCTCCTACGAGCAGTACTTC. This sequence encodes CASSQDYQFKRSSYEQYF.